This TCR beta chain was recorded in a study of blood T cell repertoires in COVID-19. Study overall: COVID-19 samples, acute and convalescent, were from the United States, Italy and Spain. T cells, B-cell-depleted T cells, or PBMCs supplied cDNA or gDNA.

In the source study's methods: From reference gene primer amplification, estimates of nucleated cell counts were derived. TCRdb's copy holds only in-frame clones and misses some; the assay was immunoSEQ multiplex PCR. Clonal size and the V and J genes are those of that table, whereas D and trimming came from the DNA. The sample yields approximately 280,000 clones, around 90% seen once. Germline V gene lookup returns CDR1 SNHLY and CDR2 FYNNEI. The CDR3 extends over 14 amino acids. With 7 bases clipped from V and 2 bases from J, the junction kept 4 bases outside the gene matches. The clonotype comes from a woman in her thirties with COVID-19, enrolled during active disease. The rearrangement links TRBV2 to TRBJ2-1, with TRBD1 matching over 8 bases. Material for sequencing was peripheral blood. For the CDR3, the DNA is TGTGCCAGCAAGACGGACAGGGCCTACAATGAGCAGTTCTTC. Amino acids: CASKTDRAYNEQFF. Together with reference TRBV2 and TRBJ2-1, the CDR3 gives the full variable domain: EPEVTQTPSHQVTQMGQEVILRCVPISNHLYFYWYRQILGQKVEFLVSFYNNEISEKSEIFDDQFSVERPDGSNFTLKIRSTKLEDSAMYFCASKTDRAYNEQFFGPGTRLTVL.